The next 29 T cell receptor beta chains were all read from a single sample in a study of identical twins. TCRdb fed the 5' RACE reads into MiXCR, producing one record per CDR3 protein. Among more than 600,000 distinct CDR3 sequences, around a sixth were seen once, and the ten largest hold about an eighth. These sequences were also reported in another study, on T cells expressing NK-cell markers.

The source material was PBMCs. These receptors were collected from a woman between 18 and 30 years old in good health.

The table lists this clonotype with many counts. This chain uses TRBV20-1 with TRBJ2-5; D unresolved. This CDR3 region has 13 residues. V lost 3 bases, J lost 5 bases, and 13 bases lay in between. Germline CDR1 and CDR2: DFQATT and SNEGSKA (reference sequence). The CDR3 here is CSARGGHKETQYF. The CDR3 DNA sequence: TGCAGTGCTAGGGGTGGCCACAAGGAGACCCAGTACTTC.

The table lists this clonotype with a few counts. The gene calls are TRBV9 and TRBJ2-3; D unclear. The CDR3 is made up of 18 amino acids. The germline V gene has CDR1 SGDLS and CDR2 YYNGEE. V was cut by 0 bases and J by 6 bases, with 23 bases left in between. The CDR3 here is CASSVEGVGTTPGDTQYF. The DNA for the CDR3 is TGTGCCAGCAGCGTAGAAGGCGTGGGTACTACCCCTGGGGATACGCAGTATTTT. Using reference TRBV9 and TRBJ2-3 for the parts outside the CDR3, the full variable domain is DSGVTQTPKHLITATGQRVTLRCSPRSGDLSVYWYQQSLDQGLQFLIQYYNGEERAKGNILERFSAQQFPDLHSELNLSSLELGDSALYFCASSVEGVGTTPGDTQYFGPGTRLTVL.

The V gene is TRBV4-3, the J gene TRBJ2-3; no reliable D call. Germline values: CDR1 LGHNA, CDR2 YSLEER. This CDR3 has 15 residues. V was clipped by 1 base and J by 2 bases, with 10 bases between them. In nucleotides, the CDR3 is TGCGCCAGCAGCCAAGGAGTTGCCACCACAGATACGCAGTATTTT. Protein: CASSQGVATTDTQYF.

This clonotype has a handful of counts. V and J are TRBV24-1 and TRBJ2-1; no definite D call. The V gene lost 4 bases and the J gene lost 4 bases, with 7 bases spanning the gap. This CDR3 is built from 13 residues. Germline CDR1 KGHDR, CDR2 SFDVKD. For the CDR3, the DNA is TGTGCCACCAGTGAAAGTGGGTACAATGAGCAGTTCTTC. It is translated as CATSESGYNEQFF.

The chain uses TRBV9 and TRBJ2-5, with D perhaps matching TRBD2 (6 bases). CDR1 and CDR2 (germline): SGDLS, YYNGEE. The germline V and J ends were trimmed by 2 bases and 0 bases, with 17 bases remaining between them. The CDR3 has 17 residues. The CDR3 sequence is CASSVTPVGGNQETQYF. The CDR3 DNA sequence: TGTGCCAGCAGCGTCACCCCCGTGGGGGGAAACCAAGAGACCCAGTACTTC.

V and J are TRBV7-9 and TRBJ2-2; maybe TRBD2 (5 bases). This CDR3 has 12 residues. Per the germline V gene, CDR1 is SEHNR and CDR2 is FQNEAQ (reference sequence). The ends were cut back, 8 bases at V and 6 bases at J, with 10 bases in the middle. For the CDR3, the DNA is TGTGCCAGCGGGCTAGCTCCCGGGGAGCTGTTTTTT. It codes for CASGLAPGELFF.

This clonotype showed up just a few times. V gene TRBV5-1 combines with J gene TRBJ2-1, with D unresolved. The CDR3 totals 13 residues. The germline V and J ends were trimmed by 2 bases and 5 bases, with 8 bases remaining between them. The V gene's germline CDR1 is SGHRS and CDR2 YFSETQ. CDR3: CASSFGQNNEQFF. DNA for the CDR3: TGCGCCAGCAGCTTCGGGCAAAACAATGAGCAGTTCTTC.

The chain carries TRBV5-1 and TRBJ1-6; no clear D gene. V was pared by 2 bases and J by 14 bases, with 14 bases between. The CDR3 length is 13 residues. CDR1 is SGHRS, CDR2 YFSETQ, per germline. CDR3 residues: CASSLQFPGTLHF. Written as DNA, the CDR3 is TGCGCCAGCAGCTTACAGTTCCCCGGGACCCTCCACTTT.

The chain is built from TRBV24-1 and TRBJ2-3; 12 bases are a match to TRBD2. Trimming removed 4 bases from V and 2 bases from J; junction bases left unmatched: 6. The CDR3 sequence is 17 residues long. Germline V gives CDR1 KGHDR, CDR2 SFDVKD. This CDR3 reads CATSDWTSGDSTDTQYF. Here the CDR3 DNA reads TGTGCCACCAGTGACTGGACTAGCGGGGATTCCACAGATACGCAGTATTTT.

CDR3 loop: CAVSDRTGNHEQYF. CDR3 coding DNA: TGTGCCGTCTCTGACAGGACAGGGAACCACGAGCAGTACTTC. V gene TRBV2 combines with J gene TRBJ2-7; 8 nucleotides match TRBD1. Germline CDR1 SNHLY, CDR2 FYNNEI. The junction had 14 bases not matched to a gene; V was cut back by 11 bases and J by 5 bases. The CDR3 covers 14 residues.

In this sample, this clonotype turned up many times. This rearrangement joins TRBV6-1 to TRBJ2-7, with D possibly being TRBD1 or TRBD2 (5 bases each). Trimming took 5 bases from V and 4 from J, leaving 21 bases between them. Germline CDR1 and CDR2: MNHNS and SASEGT. This CDR3 has 16 residues. This CDR3 is CASSPLPQGANYEQYF. CDR3 bases: TGTGCCAGCAGTCCCCTCCCGCAGGGAGCTAATTACGAGCAGTACTTC.

The chain employs TRBV3-1 and TRBJ2-1; TRBD2 agrees at 8 bases. The ends lost 7 bases at V and 9 bases at J; junction bases unmatched: 8. Germline assignment: CDR1 LGHDT and CDR2 YNNKEL (reference sequence). The CDR3 sequence is 13 residues long. Here the CDR3 DNA reads TGTGCCAGCACTCTACGGGGGGGCGGTGAGCAGTTCTTC. Its protein product is CASTLRGGGEQFF.

This clonotype was counted between two and nine times. The genes are TRBV29-1 and TRBJ2-3; no definite D call. Trimming took 5 bases from V and 2 from J, leaving 8 bases between them. Per germline, CDR1 SQVTM and CDR2 ANQGSEA. This CDR3 spans 12 amino acids. The CDR3 loop reads CSVSGPTDTQYF. CDR3 DNA: TGCAGCGTTTCCGGCCCCACAGATACGCAGTATTTT.

This clonotype was observed a handful of times. The chain carries TRBV27 and TRBJ1-1; TRBD1 matches 7 bases. With 3 bases clipped from V and 10 bases from J, the junction kept 11 bases outside the gene matches. From germline, CDR1 is MNHEY and CDR2 SMNVEV (reference sequence). This CDR3 has 14 residues. CDR3 nucleotide sequence: TGTGCCAGCAGTTTCAATACGGGAAACAGGGGAGCTTTCTTT. Translation: CASSFNTGNRGAFF.

As DNA, the CDR3 is TGTGCCAGCAGCCAGCAAGGGGGCTATTTTGAGCAGTTCTTC. Residues: CASSQQGGYFEQFF. V gene TRBV3-1 combines with J gene TRBJ2-1; 7 positions agree with TRBD1. The CDR3 is 14 residues long. After removal of 3 bases from V and 9 bases from J, the junction contained 8 bases not matched to a gene. CDR1 LGHDT and CDR2 YNNKEL come from the germline V gene (reference sequence).

There are a few counts of this clonotype. This rearrangement joins TRBV6-1 to TRBJ2-1; 7 bases align to TRBD1. Germline-derived CDR1 and CDR2 are MNHNS and SASEGT. The CDR3 has 13 residues. The J segment lost 6 bases and the V segment lost 7 bases, leaving 6 bases of the junction unmatched. The DNA for the CDR3 is TGTGCCAGCAAAGGACAGGAGTCCAATGAGCAGTTCTTC. Translated: CASKGQESNEQFF.

Concerning this clonotype itself: A clone one base away is much larger, so this may be a read error. The chain couples TRBV3-1 to TRBJ2-5; possible D gene TRBD1, 6 bases. This CDR3 spans 17 amino acids. Germline CDR1 reads LGHDT; CDR2 reads YNNKEL (reference sequence). CDR3 coding DNA: TGTGCCTGCAGCCAAGAGACCCTCCAGACAGGCCAAGAGACCCAGTACTTC. Protein: CACSQETLQTGQETQYF.

The V call is TRBV6-1, the J call TRBJ1-5; no clear D gene. V was cut by 6 bases and J by 4 bases, with 13 bases left in between. CDR1 and CDR2 (germline): MNHNS, SASEGT. The CDR3 totals 14 residues. The CDR3: CASSPSYRNQPQHF. The CDR3, as DNA: TGTGCCAGCAGCCCCTCCTACAGAAATCAGCCCCAGCATTTT.

A remark on this clonotype: The junction does not match germline at one end; this may be a read error. The chain has TRBV4-3 and TRBJ2-2, with D perhaps given as TRBD1 or TRBD2 (6 bases each). The germline V gene has CDR1 LGHNA and CDR2 YSLEER. The CDR3 is 16 residues long. The CDR3, as DNA: TGCCCCAGCAGCCAAGATTCCGGGGGCACGCATTGGGAGCTGTTTTTT. This translates into CPSSQDSGGTHWELFF.

This sequence joins TRBV12-3 or TRBV12-4 and TRBJ2-7, with a weak D call TRBD2 (6 bases). V shed 6 bases and J shed 5 bases, with 23 bases lying between them. This CDR3 is built from 16 residues. Written as DNA, the CDR3 is TGTGCCAGCAGCATCTTATATCGGGGGAGAAGCAACGAGCAGTACTTC. Protein: CASSILYRGRSNEQYF.

The gene calls are TRBV9 and TRBJ1-1; a weak D match, TRBD1 (6 bases). This CDR3 comprises 15 residues. CDR1 SGDLS and CDR2 YYNGEE come from the germline V gene. The V end lost 3 bases, the J end lost 1 base, and 13 bases lay between the germline ends. This CDR3 reads CASSGNEGENTEAFF. CDR3 DNA sequence: TGTGCCAGCAGCGGGAACGAGGGGGAGAACACTGAAGCTTTCTTT.

This rearrangement joins TRBV29-1 to TRBJ2-5, with TRBD1 as a possible D gene (5 bases). Trimming removed 0 bases at V and 5 bases at J, with 10 bases between. CDR3 length: 13 amino acids. Germline values: CDR1 SQVTM, CDR2 ANQGSEA. CDR3 in DNA: TGCAGCGTTGAAGAGTGGGGCGCGGAGACCCAGTACTTC. As protein: CSVEEWGAETQYF.

This clonotype was seen a handful of times. DNA for the CDR3: TGCAGCGTTGGTATGGGGCTCTACGAAGAGACCCAGTACTTC. It yields the protein CSVGMGLYEETQYF. V and J are TRBV29-1 and TRBJ2-5, with a possible D match to TRBD1 (5 bases). The V gene lost 4 bases and the J gene lost 3 bases, with 15 bases spanning the gap. CDR1 is SQVTM and CDR2 is ANQGSEA in the germline V gene. The CDR3 totals 14 residues.

This clonotype was found many times. The CDR3 sequence: CASRGLAGLGEQYF. DNA of the CDR3: TGTGCCAGCCGGGGACTAGCGGGTCTCGGCGAGCAGTACTTC. The chain joins TRBV6-1 to TRBJ2-7; 12 bases are a match to TRBD2. Germline-derived CDR1 and CDR2 are MNHNS and SASEGT. J was trimmed by 6 bases and V by 8 bases; bases with no gene match: 8. This CDR3 comprises 14 residues.

The chain is built from TRBV2 and TRBJ2-3; D is perhaps TRBD2 (6 bases). Germline-derived CDR1 and CDR2 are SNHLY and FYNNEI. The CDR3 has 14 residues. Trimming pared 8 bases from V and 10 bases from J, leaving 22 bases between. CDR3 residues: CASQILGEDVAQYF. In DNA, the CDR3 is TGTGCCAGCCAAATTCTTGGGGAGGACGTGGCGCAGTATTTT.

This clonotype occurred a few times. V gene TRBV19 combines with J gene TRBJ2-1; 10 nucleotides line up with TRBD2. The CDR3 loop spans 15 amino acids. Germline V gives CDR1 LNHDA, CDR2 SQIVND (reference sequence). Trimming cost V 11 bases and J 0 bases; bases outside gene matches: 7. The CDR3 sequence: CAGRASGSSYNEQFF. The CDR3 DNA is TGTGCCGGAAGGGCTAGCGGGAGCTCCTACAATGAGCAGTTCTTC.

The chain is built from TRBV7-2 and TRBJ2-3, with D perhaps matching TRBD2 (6 bases). With 4 bases removed from V and 8 bases from J, the gap between germline ends came to 13 bases. The V gene's germline CDR1 is SGHTA and CDR2 FQGNSA. This CDR3 has 13 residues. The chain's CDR3 is CASSWDLSSTQYF. CDR3 nucleotides: TGTGCCAGCAGCTGGGACTTGAGTAGTACGCAGTATTTT.

The chain has TRBV20-1 and TRBJ2-7; D is tentatively TRBD1 or TRBD2 (5 bases each). Germline V lookup: CDR1 DFQATT, CDR2 SNEGSKA (reference sequence). This CDR3 has 13 amino acids. V was pared by 5 bases and J by 3 bases, with 14 bases between. This CDR3 reads CSAYGTENYEQYF. In DNA form, the CDR3 reads TGCAGTGCTTACGGGACGGAAAACTACGAGCAGTACTTC.

This chain connects TRBV9 to TRBJ2-5; tentative D call: TRBD1 (7 bases). V was pared by 3 bases and J by 2 bases, with 20 bases between. Germline V gene data show CDR1 as SGDLS and CDR2 as YYNGEE. The CDR3 sequence is 17 residues long. Written as DNA, the CDR3 is TGTGCCAGCAGCGACCAGGGGGTGGTAGCGGATCAAGAGACCCAGTACTTC. This translates into CASSDQGVVADQETQYF. The whole variable domain, filled in from reference TRBV9 and TRBJ2-5, reads DSGVTQTPKHLITATGQRVTLRCSPRSGDLSVYWYQQSLDQGLQFLIQYYNGEERAKGNILERFSAQQFPDLHSELNLSSLELGDSALYFCASSDQGVVADQETQYFGPGTRLLVL.